This T cell receptor (beta chain) was found in a study of T cell changes during pregnancy in multiple sclerosis (dated by TCRdb to the late 2010s). Regarding the complete study: The study looked at changes in the T cell repertoire across pregnancy in women with multiple sclerosis.

On this clone: No antigen is known for it. No per-base quality is available; no much larger clone lies one base away.

Library prep was done by the immunoSEQ multiplex PCR assay. The immuneACCESS repertoire file appears here via TCRdb, limited to in-frame rearrangements. These files lack a portion of the clones; in checked studies, under half of the deficit traces to unresolved V genes, and the cause of the others is not known. Present in this sample are 45,000 to 55,000 clones, about 90% of which were seen just once. Together, the top ten hold 0.16% of the sample. Counted from cysteine to phenylalanine, this CDR3 has 15 amino acids. The sequence is cut down to CDR3 DNA, 45 bases in frame from base 1. CDR1 and CDR2 are read off the germline V gene as SGHTA and FQGTGA. Trimming leaves V shorter by 1 base and J shorter by 5 bases, with the junction holding 7 bases beyond the gene matches.

The chain is encoded by TRBV7-3 joined to TRBJ2-7, with 8 bases matching TRBD2. The sample in question was CD4+ T cells from peripheral blood mononuclear cells, obtained after pregnancy. The source of this sequence is a female donor in good health, enrolled as a control in a pregnancy study. DNA sequence: TGTGCCAGCAGCTTAAGTCCGTCGGGGGGGCACGAGCAGTACTTC. It encodes CASSLSPSGGHEQYF.